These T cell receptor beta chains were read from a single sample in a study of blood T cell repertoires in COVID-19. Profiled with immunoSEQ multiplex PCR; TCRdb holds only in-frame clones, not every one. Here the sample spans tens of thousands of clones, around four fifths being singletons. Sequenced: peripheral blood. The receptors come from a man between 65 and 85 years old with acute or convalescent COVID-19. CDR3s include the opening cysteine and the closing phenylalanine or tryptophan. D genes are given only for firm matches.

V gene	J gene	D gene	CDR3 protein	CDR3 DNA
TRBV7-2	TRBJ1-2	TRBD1	CASSLGGTGTPLVYGYTF	TGTGCCAGCAGCTTAGGTGGGACAGGGACTCCCTTAGTATATGGCTACACCTTC
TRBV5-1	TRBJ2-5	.	CASSLTSYRVGVRETQYF	TGCGCCAGCAGCTTGACCTCCTACAGGGTTGGAGTACGAGAGACCCAGTACTTC
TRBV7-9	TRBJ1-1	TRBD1	CASSPGQGASLGEAFF	TGTGCCAGCAGCCCTGGACAGGGGGCGTCTTTAGGTGAAGCTTTCTTT
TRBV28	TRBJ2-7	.	CASNLGGSREQYF	TGTGCCAGCAACTTGGGGGGATCGAGGGAGCAGTACTTC
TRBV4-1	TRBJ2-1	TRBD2	CASSRGERGGNEQFF	TGCGCCAGCAGTCGGGGTGAGCGGGGGGGTAATGAGCAGTTCTTC
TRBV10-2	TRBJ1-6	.	CASSDRWVPPLHF	TGCGCCAGCAGTGACAGGTGGGTCCCACCCCTCCACTTT
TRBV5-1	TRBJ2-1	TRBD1	CASSLPVPGQGSYNEQFF	TGCGCCAGCAGCCTACCAGTCCCGGGACAGGGCTCCTACAATGAGCAGTTCTTC
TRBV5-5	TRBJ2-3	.	CASSGTNTQYF	TGTGCCAGCAGCGGCACGAATACGCAGTATTTT
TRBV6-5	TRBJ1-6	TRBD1	CASSYGDRDNSPLHF	TGTGCCAGCAGTTATGGGGACAGGGATAATTCACCCCTCCACTTT
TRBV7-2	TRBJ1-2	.	CASRKEGGPNYGYTF	TGTGCCAGCAGGAAAGAAGGGGGACCCAACTATGGCTACACCTTC
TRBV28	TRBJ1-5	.	CASSLVVSDQPQHF	TGTGCCAGCAGTTTAGTAGTTTCTGATCAGCCCCAGCATTTT